The clone carrying this TCR beta chain has only a few counts. The CDR3 contains 15 residues. Germline assignment: CDR1 MGHDK and CDR2 SYGVNS. V was trimmed by 3 bases and J by 3 bases, leaving 14 bases between them. This sample was taken from a study of type 1 and type 2 diabetes patients. PCR was run on genomic DNA. Amplification of the beta chain CDR3 used 30 forward and 13 reverse multiplex primers. From the multiplex PCR reads, TCRdb called clonotypes with MiXCR, one entry per CDR3 protein. The sample yields more than 250,000 distinct CDR3 sequences, over 45% seen once. This TCR was recovered from a man aged 18 to 35 with type 2 diabetes. The rearrangement uses TRBV25-1 and TRBJ1-1; D not certain. Material: peripheral blood mononuclear cells (PBMCs). The chain's CDR3 is CASSDPGSGDTEAFF. CDR3 nucleotide sequence: TGTGCCAGCAGTGATCCGGGCTCCGGTGACACTGAAGCTTTCTTT.